One and the same sample provided the 5 T cell receptor beta chains below, sequenced in a study of cytomegalovirus exposure and HLA in healthy donors. PCR involved 60 Vbeta and 13 Jbeta primers. Data came from immunoSEQ multiplex PCR; TCRdb stores just in-frame clones and leaves some out. Recorded here are 110,000 to 150,000 clones; the top ten clones represent about 0.96%. Sequencing input: PBMCs. These receptors all come from a male donor in good health and CMV-seronegative.

V gene TRBV5-1 combines with J gene TRBJ2-1; no definite D call. The germline V gene has CDR1 SGHRS and CDR2 YFSETQ. The CDR3 has 15 residues. V dropped 0 bases and J dropped 0 bases, with 7 bases sitting between them. DNA of the CDR3: TGCGCCAGCAGCTTGGAAATTAGCTCCTACAATGAGCAGTTCTTC. It translates to CASSLEISSYNEQFF.

The chain uses TRBV18 and TRBJ2-7; 10 bases line up with TRBD1. This CDR3 has 14 amino acids. V lost 6 bases and J lost 7; bases outside the gene matches: 9. CDR1 and CDR2 (germline): KGHSH, LQKENI. This CDR3 is CASSGQGVVREQYF. As DNA, the CDR3 is TGTGCCAGCTCTGGACAGGGGGTCGTTAGGGAGCAGTACTTC. The full variable domain, completed using reference TRBV18 and TRBJ2-7, is NAGVMQNPRHLVRRRGQEARLRCSPMKGHSHVYWYRQLPEEGLKFMVYLQKENIIDESGMPKERFSAEFPKEGPSILRIQQVVRGDSAAYFCASSGQGVVREQYFGPGTRLTVT.

The chain employs TRBV15 and TRBJ1-2, with D unclear. Trimming removed 0 bases from V and 0 bases from J, with 8 bases in between. There are 15 residues in the CDR3. Germline CDR1 LNHNV, CDR2 YYDKDF (reference sequence). The CDR3 bases are TGTGCCACCAGCAGAGATAGGCTAGCTAACTATGGCTACACCTTC. It translates to CATSRDRLANYGYTF.

The chain links TRBV14 to TRBJ1-1; D gene ambiguous. This CDR3 spans 15 amino acids. From germline, CDR1 is SGHDN and CDR2 FVKESK. V was cut by 0 bases and J by 2 bases, with 10 bases left in between. CDR3 amino acids: CASSQERYDNTEAFF. CDR3 DNA: TGTGCCAGCAGCCAAGAGCGGTATGATAACACTGAAGCTTTCTTT.

The rearrangement joins TRBV15 to TRBJ2-1; tentatively, D is TRBD2 (6 bases). V was cut by 0 bases and J by 10 bases, with 10 bases left in between. The CDR3 runs to 13 residues. Germline assignment: CDR1 LNHNV and CDR2 YYDKDF (reference sequence). CDR3 bases: TGTGCCACCAGCAGAGATAGCGGTGGGGAGCAGTTCTTC. Encoded protein: CATSRDSGGEQFF.